This is a list of T cell receptor beta chains from one sample in a study of cytomegalovirus exposure and HLA in healthy donors. Using immunoSEQ multiplex PCR, the repertoire was profiled, and TCRdb retains in-frame clones only, with some absent. The table lists 170,000 or so clones, 82% of them singletons. Source material: PBMCs. The receptors stem from a woman aged 50 to 60 in good health and CMV-seronegative. The CDR3 runs from the conserved cysteine through the conserved F or W. D genes are given only for firm matches. Rows may omit the clone size; those that give it use once, few, many or a size class.

TRBV7-9	TRBJ2-1	TRBD2	-	TGTGCCAGCAGCTTAGCGAGTATACTAGCGGGAGGGCCCAATGAGCAGTTCTTC	CASSLASILAGGPNEQFF
TRBV5-6	TRBJ1-5	-	-	TGTGCCAGCAGCTTGGGCAGCGGCAATCAGCCCCAGCATTTT	CASSLGSGNQPQHF
TRBV4-2	TRBJ2-1	-	few	TGTGCCAGCAGCCAAGAAGGGGCCTACAATGAGCAGTTCTTC	CASSQEGAYNEQFF
TRBV30	TRBJ2-1	TRBD2	-	TGTGCCTGGCTTTCTTTCCGAGGGACTAGCACGTACAATGAGCAGTTCTTC	CAWLSFRGTSTYNEQFF
TRBV19	TRBJ1-4	TRBD1	-	TGTGCCAGTTTCGGGACAGGGAATGAAAAACTGTTTTTT	CASFGTGNEKLFF
TRBV5-6	TRBJ2-7	-	once	TGTGCCAGCAGCTCTACATGGGCCAATCCCTACGAGCAGTACTTC	CASSSTWANPYEQYF
TRBV19	TRBJ2-3	-	few	TGTGCCAGTAGTCAGACTAGTATCACAGATACGCAGTATTTT	CASSQTSITDTQYF
TRBV19	TRBJ2-7	TRBD2	-	TGTGCCAGTAGTAACCCCGGGGGGATTCACTCCTACGAGCAGTACTTC	CASSNPGGIHSYEQYF
TRBV19	TRBJ1-2	-	-	TGTGCCAGTAGGGAGGGAAGGGGATATGGCTACACCTTC	CASREGRGYGYTF
TRBV27	TRBJ2-3	-	-	TGTGCCAGCAGTTTAGGGTGGGGGGCGCAGTATTTT	CASSLGWGAQYF
TRBV28	TRBJ2-1	TRBD2	-	TGTGCCAGCAGTAAGACTAGCGGGGGGGACAATGAGCAGTTCTTC	CASSKTSGGDNEQFF
TRBV18	TRBJ1-2	TRBD1	-	TGTGCCAGCTCACCCACCACCGGACAGGGGGCGCCTAACTATGGCTACACCTTC	CASSPTTGQGAPNYGYTF
TRBV5-5	TRBJ2-7	-	-	TGTGCCAGCAGCTTAACTAGCCAAAAAGCCGAGCAGTACTTC	CASSLTSQKAEQYF
TRBV29-1	TRBJ1-1	-	-	TGCAGCGTGGGCGGGGCGAGCACTGAAGCTTTCTTT	CSVGGASTEAFF
TRBV10-3	TRBJ1-1	-	-	TGTGCCATCACCACGACCGAGACAGGCGGGAACACTGAAGCTTTCTTT	CAITTTETGGNTEAFF
TRBV28	TRBJ2-2	-	once	TGTGCCAGCAGTTTGAGGCCGACCGGGGAGCTGTTTTTT	CASSLRPTGELFF
TRBV7-7	TRBJ2-1	TRBD1	-	TGTGCCAGCAGCTTAGCCCACAGGGGGGACAATGAGCAGTTCTTC	CASSLAHRGDNEQFF
TRBV7-9	TRBJ1-5	-	-	TGTGCCAGCAGCACCCTCTATAGCAATCAGCCCCAGCATTTT	CASSTLYSNQPQHF
TRBV18	TRBJ2-7	-	-	TGTGCCAGCTCACCACGCAGGTACGAGCAGTACTTC	CASSPRRYEQYF
TRBV5-6	TRBJ2-7	-	-	TGTGCCAGCAGCTTTATCGTGGGGGGAAACGAGCAGTACTTC	CASSFIVGGNEQYF
TRBV2	TRBJ1-1	-	-	TGTGCCAGCAGTGAAGGTCGGGTCTTCACTGAAGCTTTCTTT	CASSEGRVFTEAFF
TRBV28	TRBJ2-5	TRBD1	-	TGTGCCAGCACCCGCCGCCGGGACAGACAAGAGACCCAGTACTTC	CASTRRRDRQETQYF
TRBV7-9	TRBJ2-1	TRBD2	-	TGTGCCAGCAGCTTAGCGAGACTGACTAGCGGGAGGGGCAATGAGCAGTTCTTC	CASSLARLTSGRGNEQFF
TRBV7-2	TRBJ1-5	TRBD1	-	TGTGCCAGCAGCCTAAGGCGGACAGGGGTTGGGCAGCCCCAGCATTTT	CASSLRRTGVGQPQHF
TRBV19	TRBJ2-7	-	few	TGTGCCAGTAGTCCTCACAGGGTTCAAGAGCAGTACTTC	CASSPHRVQEQYF
TRBV9	TRBJ2-5	-	-	TGTGCCAGCAGCCGTTCAGTCCAGGAGACCCAGTACTTC	CASSRSVQETQYF
TRBV27	TRBJ2-7	TRBD1	-	TGTGCCAGCAGTACCTACAGGGGCCGGGGCTACGAGCAGTACTTC	CASSTYRGRGYEQYF
TRBV6-4	TRBJ2-3	-	few	TGTGCCAGCAGTGCTAGCTCCGACACAGATACGCAGTATTTT	CASSASSDTDTQYF
TRBV28	TRBJ1-1	TRBD1	once	TGTGCCAGCACGGACAGGGGGCTACGGACTGAAGCTTTCTTT	CASTDRGLRTEAFF
TRBV7-2	TRBJ2-7	-	-	TGTGCCAGCAGCTTAGCGATATGGTCAGGGAATAGTTACGAGCAGTACTTC	CASSLAIWSGNSYEQYF
TRBV11-2	TRBJ2-2	-	-	TGTGCCAGCAGCTCCTTCACCGGGGAGCTGTTTTTT	CASSSFTGELFF
TRBV27	TRBJ2-1	-	-	TGTGCCAGCATTAATCGGGGGAGCGGATCCAATGAGCAGTTCTTC	CASINRGSGSNEQFF
TRBV10-1	TRBJ1-3	-	-	TGCGCCAGCAGTCTCTACACAGAAGGGAGAGCTGGAAACACCATATATTTT	CASSLYTEGRAGNTIYF
TRBV4-3	TRBJ2-7	TRBD1	-	TGCGCCAGCAGCCAAGGTCGGACAGGGGTGGGTTACGAGCAGTACTTC	CASSQGRTGVGYEQYF
TRBV28	TRBJ2-7	-	-	TGTGCCAGCAGTTTAGGAGGCTCCTACGAGCAGTACTTC	CASSLGGSYEQYF
TRBV28	TRBJ2-5	-	-	TGTGCCAGCACGAGGGGGGGTGAGACCCAGTACTTC	CASTRGGETQYF
TRBV28	TRBJ1-3	-	-	TGTGCCAGCAGCAGGCCTGATCTTTACTCTGGAAACACCATATATTTT	CASSRPDLYSGNTIYF
TRBV6-5	TRBJ2-2	-	-	TGTGCCAGCAGTTTAGGCGGGGCTCGCGGGGAGCTGTTTTTT	CASSLGGARGELFF
TRBV5-4	TRBJ2-2	-	-	TGTGCCAGCAGCTTGATTGGAGGGGGCATCGACGGGGAGCTGTTTTTT	CASSLIGGGIDGELFF
TRBV5-1	TRBJ2-5	TRBD2	-	TGCGCCAGCAGCTTCCAGGGACTAGCGTCCGAGACCCAGTACTTC	CASSFQGLASETQYF
TRBV7-9	TRBJ2-1	TRBD2	-	TGTGCCAGCAGCTCCCTTTGGCCTAGCGGGAGTGGTAATGAGCAGTTCTTC	CASSSLWPSGSGNEQFF
TRBV28	TRBJ2-1	TRBD1	-	TGTGCCAGCATCAGACAGGGTACCTACAATGAGCAGTTCTTC	CASIRQGTYNEQFF
TRBV2	TRBJ2-7	TRBD2	-	TGTGCCAGCAGTGGGACTAGCGTACCTTCCTACGAGCAGTACTTC	CASSGTSVPSYEQYF
TRBV18	TRBJ1-2	TRBD1	few	TGTGCCAGCTCTCCACAGGGACAGCATGGCTACACCTTC	CASSPQGQHGYTF
TRBV5-4	TRBJ2-7	TRBD1	once	TGTGCCAGCAGCACCCGGGACAGGGCCTACGAGCAGTACTTC	CASSTRDRAYEQYF
TRBV7-2	TRBJ2-5	TRBD2	-	TGTGCCAGCAGCTTGACTAGCGGGGGGCCCTCTAACCAAGAGACCCAGTACTTC	CASSLTSGGPSNQETQYF
TRBV5-8	TRBJ1-5	-	-	TGTGCCAGCAGCTTGGGGGAGGATCAGCCCCAGCATTTT	CASSLGEDQPQHF
TRBV28	TRBJ2-1	-	-	TGTGCCAGCAGAGGTGGCGGGCCCCACAATGAGCAGTTCTTC	CASRGGGPHNEQFF
TRBV10-1	TRBJ2-3	TRBD2	-	TGCGCCAGCAGTGCCCAACTAGCGGGATTGCATACGCAGTATTTT	CASSAQLAGLHTQYF
TRBV4-1	TRBJ2-5	-	-	TGCGCCAGCAGCCAAGATGACAGCCAAGAGACCCAGTACTTC	CASSQDDSQETQYF
TRBV27	TRBJ1-2	TRBD1	-	TGTGCCAGCAGTTCCAGGGGGCGCCCCGACTATGGCTACACCTTC	CASSSRGRPDYGYTF
TRBV5-4	TRBJ2-2	-	-	TGTGCCAGCAGCTCCCTGACAGGCTTTACCCGGAACACCGGGGAGCTGTTTTTT	CASSSLTGFTRNTGELFF
TRBV2	TRBJ2-1	TRBD1	once	TGTGCCAGCAGCCGGGACAGGGATTACAATGAGCAGTTCTTC	CASSRDRDYNEQFF
TRBV7-6	TRBJ2-5	TRBD1	-	TGTGCCAGCAGCGACAGGGGAAGAGAGACCCAGTACTTC	CASSDRGRETQYF
TRBV28	TRBJ2-1	-	-	TGTGCCAGCAGTCCCATAGCGTTCTTGAATGAGCAGTTCTTC	CASSPIAFLNEQFF